Presented here are 30 T cell receptor beta chains from one specimen sequenced in a study of blood T cell repertoires in COVID-19. Measured with immunoSEQ multiplex PCR; TCRdb has only the in-frame clones, and not every one. Of 150,000 or so clones detected, around 89% appear once; the ten largest clones hold roughly an eighth. Sequencing was performed on peripheral blood. The receptors originated from a man aged 18 to 29 with COVID-19, enrolled during active disease.

The CDR3 spells CASSLRDRAETQYF. DNA of the CDR3: TGTGCCAGCAGCTTACGGGACAGGGCGGAGACCCAGTACTTC. V usage is TRBV7-9 and J usage is TRBJ2-5, with TRBD1 matching 9 bases. The V gene's germline CDR1 is SEHNR and CDR2 FQNEAQ (reference sequence). J gave up 5 bases and V 2 bases, and 3 bases lay outside the gene matches. The CDR3 spans 14 residues.

The chain has TRBV7-9 and TRBJ1-1; a possible D gene is TRBD1 (5 bases). The CDR3 is 12 residues long. V was pared by 3 bases and J by 9 bases, with 11 bases between. Germline loops: CDR1 SEHNR, CDR2 FQNEAQ (reference sequence). The CDR3 DNA is TGTGCCAGCAGCTTCCCCGGGGGGAAAGCTTTCTTT. It specifies CASSFPGGKAFF.

This clone appeared a single time. V and J are TRBV28 and TRBJ2-2; TRBD2 matches 10 bases. The CDR3 is 17 residues long. Trimming took 6 bases from V and 2 from J; bases not matched to a gene: 9. Germline CDR1 is MDHEN and CDR2 is SYDVKM. The CDR3: CASRDAGLASNTGELFF. The CDR3 region has the DNA TGTGCCAGCAGGGATGCGGGACTAGCGAGCAACACCGGGGAGCTGTTTTTT.

This chain links TRBV27 with TRBJ1-1; 8 bases map to TRBD1. The CDR3 loop spans 15 amino acids. V trimming: 5 bases; J trimming: 1 base; junction bases outside the gene matches: 6. From germline, CDR1 is MNHEY and CDR2 SMNVEV (reference sequence). The DNA of the CDR3 is TGTGCCAGCAGTCTGCTCGGACAGGGGAACACTGAAGCTTTCTTT. Its protein is CASSLLGQGNTEAFF.

CDR3 in DNA: TGTGCCAGCAGCGTAGGTCCAGGACAGGGGGCCTACGAGCAGTACTTC. Protein: CASSVGPGQGAYEQYF. V gene TRBV9 combines with J gene TRBJ2-7; 10 nucleotides match TRBD1. The CDR3 is 16 residues long. Unmatched junction bases numbered 5, after V lost 0 bases and J lost 2 bases. The germline gives CDR1 SGDLS, CDR2 YYNGEE.

This clone has only one observation. The chain uses TRBV30 and TRBJ2-1; no definite D call. V was cut by 2 bases and J by 7 bases, with 6 bases left in between. The length of the CDR3 is 11 residues. CDR1 is GTSNPN, CDR2 SVGIG, per germline (reference sequence). The DNA of the CDR3 is TGTGCCTGGAGTTCGGTGAATGAGCAGTTCTTC. This encodes CAWSSVNEQFF.

V usage is TRBV7-6 and J usage is TRBJ1-3; perhaps TRBD1 as D (6 bases). Germline V CDR1 and CDR2: SGHVS, FNYEAQ. The CDR3 sequence is 16 residues long. Trimming cost V 1 base and J 0 bases, with 10 bases left between them. Here the CDR3 reads CASSLGGRGSGNTIYF. The DNA for the CDR3 is TGTGCCAGCAGCTTAGGGGGCAGGGGCTCTGGAAACACCATATATTTT.

The V and J genes are TRBV3-1 (or the pseudogene TRBV3-2) and TRBJ2-5, with 11 bases lining up with TRBD2. The CDR3 extends over 18 amino acids. Trimming took 6 bases from V and 0 from J; bases not matched to a gene: 12. Germline V gives CDR1 LGHDT, CDR2 YNNKEL (reference sequence). The CDR3 DNA is TGTGCCAGCAGGTTACTAGCGGGAGTGGGGGAGTACCAAGAGACCCAGTACTTC. It yields the protein CASRLLAGVGEYQETQYF.

This chain uses TRBV4-2 with TRBJ2-2; D unclear. There are 16 residues in the CDR3. Per the germline V gene, CDR1 is LGHNA and CDR2 is YNFKEQ. Deletions cut 4 bases from V and 1 base from J, with 13 bases between. For the CDR3, the DNA is TGTGCCAGCAGCCCGACTGAGCGCCAGAACACCGGGGAGCTGTTTTTT. It specifies CASSPTERQNTGELFF.

The rearrangement joins TRBV2 to TRBJ2-7; 8 nucleotides match TRBD1. The CDR3 spans 15 residues. V trimming: 7 bases; J trimming: 3 bases; junction bases outside the gene matches: 11. The V gene's germline CDR1 is SNHLY and CDR2 FYNNEI. The CDR3 DNA reads TGTGCCAGCAAGCCTCCCGGGACAGGTAACTACGAGCAGTACTTC. This gives the protein CASKPPGTGNYEQYF. Full variable domain (remainder filled in from reference TRBV2 and TRBJ2-7): EPEVTQTPSHQVTQMGQEVILRCVPISNHLYFYWYRQILGQKVEFLVSFYNNEISEKSEIFDDQFSVERPDGSNFTLKIRSTKLEDSAMYFCASKPPGTGNYEQYFGPGTRLTVT.

V gene TRBV7-8 combines with J gene TRBJ2-2; 8 positions agree with TRBD1. This CDR3 comprises 16 residues. V was clipped by 2 bases and J by 9 bases; unmatched bases: 11. Per the germline V gene, CDR1 is SGHVS and CDR2 is FQNEAQ. CDR3 DNA: TGTGCCAGCAGCTTACCAGGACAGGGTCGTTGGAGGGAGCTGTTTTTT. Protein sequence: CASSLPGQGRWRELFF. Based on the CDR3 plus reference TRBV7-8 and TRBJ2-2, the full variable domain is GAGVSQSPRYKVAKRGQDVALRCDPISGHVSLFWYQQALGQGPEFLTYFQNEAQLDKSGLPSDRFFAERPEGSVSTLKIQRTQQEDSAVYLCASSLPGQGRWRELFFGEGSRLTVL.

V usage is TRBV5-1 and J usage is TRBJ1-5; 9 nucleotides match TRBD1. Per the germline V gene, CDR1 is SGHRS and CDR2 is YFSETQ. This CDR3 is built from 14 residues. V gave up 3 bases and J gave up 6 bases; unmatched junction bases: 4. The CDR3 spells CASSSGTGSQPQHF. CDR3 DNA: TGCGCCAGCAGCTCAGGGACAGGGAGTCAGCCCCAGCATTTT.

This chain joins TRBV7-2 and TRBJ1-6; 7 nucleotides match TRBD1. The ends lost 1 base at V and 7 bases at J; junction bases unmatched: 1. Germline values: CDR1 SGHTA, CDR2 FQGNSA. This CDR3 region has 14 residues. The CDR3 is CASSLVRGNSPLHF. The DNA of the CDR3 is TGTGCCAGCAGCTTAGTCAGGGGGAATTCACCCCTCCACTTT.

This chain links TRBV13 with TRBJ2-7, with a tentative D call TRBD1 (6 bases). Germline V gives CDR1 PRHDT, CDR2 FYEKMQ (reference sequence). V lost 2 bases and J 3 bases, leaving 14 bases between the germline ends. The CDR3 contains 15 residues. CDR3 nucleotide sequence: TGTGCCAGCAGCTTAAGCCCGACAGGCGTCTACGAGCAGTACTTC. Its translation is CASSLSPTGVYEQYF.

The V call is TRBV12-5, the J call TRBJ2-1; 13 bases line up with TRBD2. V lost 4 bases to trimming and J lost 3 bases; unmatched junction nucleotides: 3. This CDR3 has 16 residues. CDR1 and CDR2 (germline): LGHNT, FRNRAP. Here the CDR3 reads CASGSTSGRSYNEQFF. The CDR3 DNA reads TGTGCTAGTGGTTCGACTAGCGGGAGGAGCTACAATGAGCAGTTCTTC.

The chain uses TRBV6-6 and TRBJ1-2, with D possibly matching TRBD1 (6 bases). Germline CDR1 MNHNY, CDR2 SVGAGI (reference sequence). The CDR3 is 15 amino acids. The V and J ends lost 5 bases and 1 base respectively, with 14 bases between them. CDR3 DNA sequence: TGTGCCAGCAGTCCGACAGGAGGACTTAACTATGGCTACACCTTC. It encodes CASSPTGGLNYGYTF.

The J gene is TRBJ1-5, the V gene TRBV19; D is unclear. Trimming shortened V by 2 bases and J by 6 bases, and 23 bases separated the two germline ends. CDR1 is LNHDA and CDR2 is SQIVND in the germline V gene (reference sequence). CDR3 length: 18 residues. This CDR3 is CASSIFVRAPRSGQPQHF. The CDR3 nucleotides are TGTGCCAGTAGTATATTCGTGAGGGCCCCACGTTCGGGTCAGCCCCAGCATTTT.

This clone was found once. V is TRBV25-1 and J is TRBJ2-6; D is perhaps TRBD2 (5 bases). The V gene's germline CDR1 is MGHDK and CDR2 SYGVNS. The CDR3 has 11 amino acids. With 3 bases removed from V and 15 bases from J, the gap between germline ends came to 9 bases. CDR3 residues: CASSEMGDLTF. For the CDR3, the DNA is TGTGCCAGCAGTGAGATGGGAGACCTGACTTTC.

The rearrangement joins TRBV27 to TRBJ2-1; 10 nucleotides match TRBD1. V gave up 0 bases and J gave up 4 bases; unmatched junction bases: 15. Germline CDR1 reads MNHEY; CDR2 reads SMNVEV (reference sequence). This CDR3 region has 20 residues. This CDR3 reads CASSLSLGADRGLLYNEQFF. CDR3 coding DNA: TGTGCCAGCAGTTTATCGTTGGGGGCCGACAGGGGGCTTCTTTACAATGAGCAGTTCTTC.

The chain couples TRBV18 to TRBJ1-1; 11 bases agree with TRBD1. The CDR3 runs to 16 residues. The germline V gene has CDR1 KGHSH and CDR2 LQKENI. Trimming took 3 bases from V and 4 from J; bases not matched to a gene: 7. DNA for the CDR3: TGTGCCAGCTCACCCCGTATGGGACAGGGGGGCACTGAAGCTTTCTTT. This encodes CASSPRMGQGGTEAFF.

V gene TRBV2 combines with J gene TRBJ1-1, with 7 nucleotides matching TRBD1. Per the germline V gene, CDR1 is SNHLY and CDR2 is FYNNEI. V was pared by 5 bases and J by 5 bases, with 5 bases of the junction left unmatched. There are 13 residues in the CDR3. The CDR3 reads CASSRQGLTEAFF. The CDR3 DNA reads TGTGCCAGCAGTCGACAGGGTTTGACTGAAGCTTTCTTT.

This chain links TRBV2 with TRBJ1-1; TRBD1 aligns across 11 bases. The CDR3 is 14 residues long. Germline V gene sequence: CDR1 SNHLY, CDR2 FYNNEI. V shed 7 bases, J shed 5 bases, and the junction held 6 bases outside the gene matches. The CDR3 sequence: CASTWDRGRTEAFF. The CDR3 DNA reads TGTGCCAGCACCTGGGACAGGGGGAGGACTGAAGCTTTCTTT.

The V gene is TRBV7-2, the J gene TRBJ2-4, with a weak D call TRBD1 (6 bases). The CDR3 is made up of 16 amino acids. Trimming pared 5 bases from V and 2 bases from J, leaving 16 bases between. In germline, CDR1 is SGHTA, CDR2 FQGNSA. CDR3 protein: CASSVVAQGTKNIQYF. The CDR3 DNA follows: TGTGCCAGCAGCGTCGTCGCACAGGGAACCAAAAACATTCAGTACTTC.

This clone was observed once. The genes are TRBV11-3 and TRBJ2-1; a weak D match, TRBD1 (6 bases). V was trimmed by 4 bases and J by 1 base, leaving 11 bases between them. Germline-derived CDR1 and CDR2 are SGHNT and YENEEA. The CDR3 extends over 15 amino acids. This CDR3 is CASSSRQVSYNEQFF. CDR3 DNA sequence: TGTGCCAGCAGCTCCCGACAGGTTTCCTACAATGAGCAGTTCTTC.

The chain combines TRBV7-2 with TRBJ2-7, with a possible D match to TRBD2 (6 bases). Germline V CDR1 and CDR2: SGHTA, FQGNSA. The length of the CDR3 is 15 residues. V shed 1 base and J shed 6 bases, with 16 bases lying between them. As DNA, the CDR3 is TGTGCCAGCAGCTTAGTCCCGGGGGACCCCCTCGAGCAGTACTTC. Amino acid sequence: CASSLVPGDPLEQYF.

This clone has just one count. The rearrangement links TRBV7-9 to TRBJ1-5; D gene ambiguous. The CDR3 is 13 residues long. Germline CDR1 SEHNR, CDR2 FQNEAQ (reference sequence). Trimming removed 3 bases at V and 5 bases at J, with 8 bases between. CDR3 nucleotide sequence: TGTGCCAGCAGCTTCGGGAGAGATCAGCCCCAGCATTTT. Its protein is CASSFGRDQPQHF.

V gene TRBV28 combines with J gene TRBJ2-7; 7 positions agree with TRBD1. The V segment lost 10 bases and the J segment 7 bases; nucleotides outside the gene matches: 7. Germline values: CDR1 MDHEN, CDR2 SYDVKM. The CDR3 sequence is 11 residues long. The CDR3 DNA is TGTGCCATACGACAGGGCAGTGAGCAGTACTTC. Its translation is CAIRQGSEQYF.

On this clone itself: This sample includes further DNA sequences coding for the same CDR3. The chain combines TRBV27 with TRBJ1-1; TRBD1 aligns across 7 bases. This CDR3 region has 13 residues. Looked up from germline, CDR1 is MNHEY and CDR2 is SMNVEV (reference sequence). The junction had 2 bases not matched to a gene; V was cut back by 3 bases and J by 4 bases. As DNA, the CDR3 is TGTGCCAGCAGTTTGGCAGGGGGCACTGAAGCTTTCTTT. Its translation is CASSLAGGTEAFF.

The chain joins TRBV11-2 to TRBJ1-1, with a tentative D call TRBD1 (6 bases). The CDR3 is made up of 14 amino acids. Trimming left V 1 base short and J 8 bases short, with 14 bases between. Germline V CDR1 and CDR2: SGHAT, FQNNGV. The DNA for the CDR3 is TGTGCCAGCAGCTTAGGCAGGCAAGGGGGAGAAGCTTTCTTT. It translates to CASSLGRQGGEAFF.

This chain links TRBV28 with TRBJ2-2, with 8 bases lining up with TRBD2. V was pared by 8 bases and J by 6 bases, with 11 bases of the junction left unmatched. The germline CDR1 and CDR2 sequences are MDHEN and SYDVKM. This CDR3 contains 15 residues. Written as DNA, the CDR3 is TGTGCCAGCGGGCAGGCGGGACTAGGGGCCGGGGAGCTGTTTTTT. Translating gives CASGQAGLGAGELFF.